The TCR beta chain under discussion was sequenced for a study of blood T cells in healthy people across ages. Study summary: Researchers report that template switching captured about one barcoded beta molecule per two T cells.

For every donor, a draw yielded around 10 milliliters of peripheral blood. This clonotype was detected only a few times. CDR1 SGHTA and CDR2 FQGNSA come from the germline V gene. Trimming removed 5 bases from V and 9 bases from J, with 11 bases in between. The CDR3 loop spans 12 amino acids. Sample-barcoded 5' priming and a J-beta primer mix drove a second PCR of roughly 6 to 12 cycles. Using its own MiXCR run on the 5' RACE reads, TCRdb lists one record per CDR3 protein. Of 650,000 to 1,000,000 distinct CDR3 sequences in the sample, 36% were seen once. The sequence came from a man between 18 and 29 years old in good health. Sequencing input: blood. J is TRBJ1-5 and V is TRBV7-2; D gene ambiguous. The CDR3 loop reads CASSPQRGPQHF. CDR3 nucleotides: TGTGCCAGCAGCCCGCAACGTGGGCCCCAGCATTTT. Based on the CDR3 plus reference TRBV7-2 and TRBJ1-5, the full variable domain is GAGVSQSPSNKVTEKGKDVELRCDPISGHTALYWYRQSLGQGLEFLIYFQGNSAPDKSGLPSDRFSAERTGGSVSTLTIQRTQQEDSAVYLCASSPQRGPQHFGDGTRLSIL.